The 18 T cell receptor beta chains below were found in one sample sequenced in a study of technical replicates of blood from several donors. Data came from immunoSEQ multiplex PCR; TCRdb stores just in-frame clones and leaves some out. The sample gives under 70,000 clones, roughly 92% of which show up once; around 0.38% is in the top ten. Sequenced input: T cells isolated from PBMCs. These receptors originate from a human donor in good health.

Written as DNA, the CDR3 is TGTGCCAGCAGCCTGACAGGGCCCGAGCAGTACTTC. Translation gives CASSLTGPEQYF. The chain links TRBV5-6 to TRBJ2-7; 7 positions agree with TRBD1. The junction had 4 bases not matched to a gene; V was cut back by 4 bases and J by 6 bases. CDR3 length: 12 residues. The V gene's germline CDR1 is SGHDT and CDR2 YYEEEE.

The gene calls are TRBV28 and TRBJ2-1, with 14 bases matching TRBD2. J gave up 1 base and V 4 bases, and 6 bases lay outside the gene matches. The CDR3 has 18 residues. CDR1 and CDR2 from the germline V gene are MDHEN and SYDVKM. CDR3 region: CASSSPGLAGESYNEQFF. Written as DNA, the CDR3 is TGTGCCAGCAGTTCACCGGGACTAGCGGGAGAATCCTACAATGAGCAGTTCTTC.

This rearrangement joins TRBV6-6 to TRBJ1-2; 8 bases are shared with TRBD1. V was pared by 6 bases and J by 5 bases, with 8 bases of the junction left unmatched. CDR3 size: 14 residues. Germline assignment: CDR1 MNHNY and CDR2 SVGAGI (reference sequence). CDR3: CASRPGGWGYGYTF. The CDR3 nucleotides read TGTGCCAGCAGACCAGGGGGCTGGGGGTATGGCTACACCTTC.

The J gene is TRBJ1-2, the V gene TRBV28; 7 nucleotides match TRBD1. The ends lost 4 bases at V and 7 bases at J; junction bases unmatched: 12. The germline gives CDR1 MDHEN, CDR2 SYDVKM. The CDR3 contains 15 residues. CDR3 sequence reads: CASSSQPGGLGGYTF. In DNA, the CDR3 is TGTGCCAGCAGTTCCCAACCAGGGGGTCTAGGTGGCTACACCTTC.

The V call is TRBV9, the J call TRBJ1-2; TRBD1 matches 7 bases. The V segment lost 4 bases and the J segment 4 bases; nucleotides outside the gene matches: 7. The germline CDR1 and CDR2 sequences are SGDLS and YYNGEE. This CDR3 has 14 amino acids. This CDR3 is CASSSSGTAYGYTF. DNA for the CDR3: TGTGCCAGCAGCTCCTCCGGGACAGCCTATGGCTACACCTTC.

This clone was observed a handful of times. The chain employs TRBV29-1 and TRBJ2-1, with 9 bases matching TRBD2. Germline lookup yields CDR1 SQVTM and CDR2 ANQGSEA. The trim removed 2 bases at V and 0 bases at J, leaving 8 bases unmatched. CDR3 length: 17 residues. This CDR3 reads CSVELAGSFYSYNEQFF. The CDR3 DNA follows: TGCAGCGTTGAACTAGCGGGATCTTTTTACTCCTACAATGAGCAGTTCTTC.

The J gene is TRBJ1-1, the V gene TRBV27, with 7 bases aligning to TRBD1. Germline CDR1 is MNHEY and CDR2 is SMNVEV (reference sequence). The V and J ends lost 4 bases and 10 bases, in that order; junction bases with no gene match: 18. The CDR3 consists of 16 residues. The chain's CDR3 is CASSWVNPAGGSTAFF. DNA of the CDR3: TGTGCCAGCAGTTGGGTCAACCCGGCAGGGGGTTCAACAGCTTTCTTT.

V is TRBV15 and J is TRBJ2-1, with 9 bases lining up with TRBD2. Germline CDR1 is LNHNV and CDR2 is YYDKDF (reference sequence). V was pared by 0 bases and J by 7 bases, with 4 bases of the junction left unmatched. The CDR3 length is 15 residues. Here the CDR3 reads CATSREGLALNEQFF. Written as DNA, the CDR3 is TGTGCCACCAGCAGAGAAGGACTAGCGTTAAATGAGCAGTTCTTC.

The chain is built from TRBV5-1 and TRBJ2-7; D may be TRBD2 (5 bases). Germline-derived CDR1 and CDR2 are SGHRS and YFSETQ. The CDR3 length is 13 residues. Deletions cut 0 bases from V and 2 bases from J, with 6 bases between. The CDR3 loop reads CASSLAGTYEQYF. The CDR3 region has the DNA TGCGCCAGCAGCTTGGCCGGGACCTACGAGCAGTACTTC.

A single count supports this clone. V is TRBV5-6 and J is TRBJ1-2; 11 positions agree with TRBD1. CDR3 length: 16 amino acids. After removal of 2 bases from V and 7 bases from J, the junction contained 10 bases not matched to a gene. Looked up from germline, CDR1 is SGHDT and CDR2 is YYEEEE. The CDR3 spells CASSFDKGQGAPGYTF. CDR3 DNA sequence: TGTGCCAGCAGCTTCGACAAAGGACAGGGGGCACCTGGCTACACCTTC.

The CDR3 region has the DNA TGCGCCAGCAGCTTGGTAGTTGACGGGGAGCTGTTTTTT. Residues: CASSLVVDGELFF. The J gene is TRBJ2-2, the V gene TRBV5-1, with no clear D. The germline V gene has CDR1 SGHRS and CDR2 YFSETQ. This CDR3 contains 13 residues. The germline V and J ends were trimmed by 0 bases and 7 bases, with 7 bases remaining between them.

The chain couples TRBV10-3 to TRBJ2-7; tentatively, D is TRBD1 (5 bases). The CDR3 totals 16 residues. V was pared by 6 bases and J by 2 bases, with 20 bases between. Germline loops: CDR1 ENHRY, CDR2 SYGVKD. As DNA, the CDR3 is TGTGCCATCAGCTATTACCCTGGGCAGGGCCCCTACGAGCAGTACTTC. It yields the protein CAISYYPGQGPYEQYF.

This clone appeared once. The CDR3 here is CAISETSRGASTDTQYF. The CDR3 DNA reads TGTGCCATCAGTGAGACTAGTCGGGGGGCTAGCACAGATACGCAGTATTTT. The chain employs TRBV10-3 and TRBJ2-3, with D maybe TRBD2 (7 bases). Germline lookup yields CDR1 ENHRY and CDR2 SYGVKD. CDR3 length: 17 residues. V was cut by 2 bases and J by 0 bases, with 15 bases left in between.

The genes are TRBV30 and TRBJ2-1, with D unclear. V was trimmed by 1 base and J by 9 bases, leaving 7 bases between them. Germline V CDR1 and CDR2: GTSNPN, SVGIG (reference sequence). The CDR3 runs 11 residues. CDR3 DNA: TGTGCCTGGAGTGCCGGAGTTGAGCAGTTCTTC. Translating gives CAWSAGVEQFF.

The genes are TRBV4-1 and TRBJ2-7; D possibly corresponds to TRBD1 (5 bases). CDR1 is MGHRA and CDR2 is YSYEKL in the germline V gene. This CDR3 contains 15 residues. Trimming stripped 0 bases from V and 4 bases from J, with 13 bases between. CDR3: CASSQDSGRGYEQYF. For the CDR3, the DNA is TGCGCCAGCAGCCAAGACTCAGGGCGCGGATACGAGCAGTACTTC.

The CDR3 DNA follows: TGTGCCAGCAGCGTAGGTAGCGGGGTCTACGAGCAGTACTTC. It yields the protein CASSVGSGVYEQYF. The V gene is TRBV9, the J gene TRBJ2-7; 8 nucleotides align to TRBD2. With 0 bases clipped from V and 3 bases from J, the junction kept 2 bases outside the gene matches. This CDR3 region has 14 residues. The germline CDR1 and CDR2 sequences are SGDLS and YYNGEE.

The V call is TRBV13, the J call TRBJ2-7; the match to TRBD1 covers 11 bases. The trim removed 3 bases at V and 3 bases at J, leaving 10 bases unmatched. CDR1 and CDR2 (germline): PRHDT, FYEKMQ (reference sequence). CDR3 length equals 17 residues. The CDR3 loop reads CASSLGDRGWADYEQYF. Written as DNA, the CDR3 is TGTGCCAGCAGCTTGGGGGACAGGGGGTGGGCGGACTACGAGCAGTACTTC.

The chain couples TRBV30 to TRBJ2-7; 7 bases fit TRBD2. The CDR3 runs to 13 residues. Germline CDR1 reads GTSNPN; CDR2 reads SVGIG (reference sequence). V was pared by 2 bases and J by 3 bases, with 4 bases of the junction left unmatched. As DNA, the CDR3 is TGTGCCTGGAGTCAAAGCGGGAACTACGAGCAGTACTTC. Protein product: CAWSQSGNYEQYF.